The sequence of this T cell receptor (beta chain) was determined in a study of T-cell reconstitution after alpha-beta-depleted transplantation in children. Study-level findings and limits: At the one-year point after transplant, T-cell counts and TCRbeta diversity were found to come mostly from T cells that had been newly produced. Reportedly, alpha-beta T cells present about two months post-transplant originated from several hundred expanded clones of graft origin. Surviving recipient cells, namely T cells and thymic progenitors, were the source of high day-60 TCRbeta diversity in some patients.

V gave up 0 bases and J gave up 4 bases; unmatched junction bases: 2. Germline values: CDR1 LNHNV, CDR2 YYDKDF (reference sequence). The CDR3 is 14 amino acids. A library of TCRbeta sequences, prepared with unique molecular identifiers, was generated. TCRdb recomputed calls from the PCR reads with MiXCR, one row per CDR3 protein. The sample holds 900,000 or so distinct CDR3 sequences; 16% are singletons and the top ten take approximately 5%. There are many counts of this clonotype. The antigen is unknown. Sequenced here: PBMCs, mostly from graft donor cells, sampled 360 days after TCRalphabeta/CD19-depleted stem cell transplant. The rearrangement links TRBV15 to TRBJ1-1; 7 bases line up with TRBD1. This clonotype was sampled from a male patient aged 10 to 17 who had a stem cell transplant for acute lymphoblastic leukemia, so the T cells may come from the graft donor. This CDR3 reads CATSRDAGGTEAFF. The CDR3 nucleotides are TGTGCCACCAGCAGAGATGCAGGGGGCACTGAAGCTTTCTTT.